The T cell receptor (beta chain) under discussion was sequenced for a study of blood T cell dynamics during melanoma immunotherapy. The length of the CDR3 is 14 residues. Per the germline V gene, CDR1 is MDHEN and CDR2 is SYDVKM. V was trimmed by 5 bases and J by 0 bases, leaving 10 bases between them. Sequencing was performed with immunoSEQ multiplex PCR; in TCRdb, only in-frame clones are kept and a portion is missing. Counted here are around 15,000 clones, about 90% occurring once; the ten biggest clones make up 0.9% to 0.95%. The time point here: week 3, after first cycle of checkpoint inhibitor.

The sequenced sample was blood, obtained from a patient treated with checkpoint blockade. The clonotype originates from a human donor with melanoma. This chain links TRBV28 with TRBJ1-1; possibly TRBD1 for D (5 bases). The CDR3 reads CASSRPGLNTEAFF. CDR3 nucleotide sequence: TGTGCCAGCAGTCGGCCAGGGTTGAACACTGAAGCTTTCTTT.